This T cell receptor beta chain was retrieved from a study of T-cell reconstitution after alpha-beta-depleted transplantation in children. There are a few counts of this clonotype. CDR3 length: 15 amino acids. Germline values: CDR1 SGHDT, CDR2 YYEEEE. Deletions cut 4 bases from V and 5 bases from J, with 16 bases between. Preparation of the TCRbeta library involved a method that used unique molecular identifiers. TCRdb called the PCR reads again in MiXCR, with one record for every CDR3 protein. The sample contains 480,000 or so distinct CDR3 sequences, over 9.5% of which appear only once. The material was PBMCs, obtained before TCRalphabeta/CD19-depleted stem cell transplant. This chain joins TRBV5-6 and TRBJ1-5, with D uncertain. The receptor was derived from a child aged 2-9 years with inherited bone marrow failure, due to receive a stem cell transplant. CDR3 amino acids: CASSPFWEADQPQHF. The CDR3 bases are TGTGCCAGCAGCCCCTTTTGGGAGGCGGATCAGCCCCAGCATTTT.